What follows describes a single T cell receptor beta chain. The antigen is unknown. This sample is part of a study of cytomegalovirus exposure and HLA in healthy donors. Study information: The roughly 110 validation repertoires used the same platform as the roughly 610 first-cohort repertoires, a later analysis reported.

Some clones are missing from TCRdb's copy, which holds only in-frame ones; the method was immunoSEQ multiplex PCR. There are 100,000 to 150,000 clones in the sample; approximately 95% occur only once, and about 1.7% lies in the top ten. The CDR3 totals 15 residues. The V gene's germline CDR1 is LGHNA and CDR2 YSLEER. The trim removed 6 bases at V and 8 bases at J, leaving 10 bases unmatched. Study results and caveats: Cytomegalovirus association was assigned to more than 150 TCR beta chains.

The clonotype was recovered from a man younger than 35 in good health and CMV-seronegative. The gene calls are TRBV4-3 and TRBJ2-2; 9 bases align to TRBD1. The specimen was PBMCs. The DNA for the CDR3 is TGCGCCAGCAGTGCGACAGGGGGTTCCTTAGGGGAGCTGTTTTTT. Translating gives CASSATGGSLGELFF.